The rows below give T cell receptor beta chains drawn from one sample of a study of technical replicates of blood from a handful of donors. Assay used: immunoSEQ multiplex PCR; TCRdb lists only in-frame clones, some missing. The sample includes about 87,000 clones, 95% of them seen just once. Material: T cells isolated from PBMCs. These receptor sequences come from a human donor in good health. CDR3s include the opening cysteine and the closing phenylalanine or tryptophan. Each record gives: D gene, V gene, clone size, J gene, CDR3 protein, CDR3 DNA. The D gene is left open where the match is weak. The size of a clone is reported for some rows only, either as once, few or many, or as a class for expanded clones.

>TRBD1|TRBV19|.|TRBJ1-2
CASSIGQGLYGYTF
TGTGCCAGTAGTATCGGACAGGGGCTTTATGGCTACACCTTC
>.|TRBV19|.|TRBJ2-5
CASSYWTPNRGKTQYF
TGTGCCAGTAGTTACTGGACACCAAACAGAGGAAAGACCCAGTACTTC
>.|TRBV19|.|TRBJ1-5
CASSIQEVQPQHF
TGTGCCAGTAGTATCCAGGAGGTACAGCCCCAGCATTTT
>.|TRBV7-9|.|TRBJ1-1
CASSLAGVGTEAFF
TGTGCCAGCAGCTTAGCGGGAGTGGGGACTGAAGCTTTCTTT
>TRBD2|TRBV4-3|.|TRBJ2-1
CASSQDRASGSYNEQFF
TGCGCCAGCAGCCAAGACCGGGCTAGCGGATCCTACAATGAGCAGTTCTTC
>.|TRBV5-5|.|TRBJ2-7
CASSLDRYEQYF
TGTGCCAGCAGCTTGGACAGGTACGAGCAGTACTTC
>TRBD2|TRBV7-2|.|TRBJ2-7
CASSPGLAGGVYEQYF
TGTGCCAGCAGCCCAGGACTAGCGGGAGGTGTCTACGAGCAGTACTTC
>TRBD1|TRBV4-3|.|TRBJ2-7
CASSQAPGTGFHEQYF
TGCGCCAGCAGCCAGGCCCCCGGGACAGGGTTCCACGAGCAGTACTTC
>.|TRBV2|.|TRBJ2-1
CASRELALNNEQFF
TGTGCCAGCAGAGAACTAGCCCTAAACAATGAGCAGTTCTTC
>TRBD2|TRBV6-5|.|TRBJ2-7
CASRPTSGRLLEQYF
TGTGCCAGCAGACCCACTAGCGGGAGACTTCTGGAGCAGTACTTC
>.|TRBV7-3|.|TRBJ2-3
CASSLTEGAEGSTDTQYF
TGTGCCAGCAGCTTAACGGAAGGGGCGGAAGGAAGCACAGATACGCAGTATTTT
>.|TRBV7-6|.|TRBJ2-7
CASSLNGGSYEQYF
TGTGCCAGCAGCTTGAACGGGGGCTCCTACGAGCAGTACTTC
>.|TRBV7-9|.|TRBJ2-1
CASSLAKEANNEQFF
TGTGCCAGCAGCTTAGCGAAGGAGGCTAACAATGAGCAGTTCTTC
>.|TRBV9|.|TRBJ2-2
CASSVPSGEDTGELFF
TGTGCCAGCAGCGTACCTTCGGGGGAGGACACCGGGGAGCTGTTTTTT
>.|TRBV30|.|TRBJ1-1
CACLVQGYTEAFF
TGTGCCTGTCTCGTGCAGGGGTATACTGAAGCTTTCTTT
>.|TRBV19|.|TRBJ2-5
CASSTRTEEETQYF
TGTGCCAGTAGTACGCGGACAGAGGAGGAGACCCAGTACTTC
>.|TRBV29-1|once|TRBJ2-1
CSVNRLAATSSYNEQFF
TGCAGCGTCAACCGATTAGCGGCCACCAGCTCCTACAATGAGCAGTTCTTC
>.|TRBV5-6|.|TRBJ2-3
CASSLLETQYF
TGTGCCAGCAGCTTACTAGAAACGCAGTATTTT
>TRBD2|TRBV4-1|.|TRBJ2-1
CASSHKGTSSDEQFF
TGCGCCAGCAGCCATAAGGGGACTAGTTCGGATGAGCAGTTCTTC
>TRBD2|TRBV7-9|.|TRBJ2-1
CASSLELAGGYNEQFF
TGTGCCAGCAGCTTAGAGCTAGCGGGAGGGTACAATGAGCAGTTCTTC
>.|TRBV9|.|TRBJ2-2
CASSVEVAGELFF
TGTGCCAGCAGCGTCGAGGTGGCCGGGGAGCTGTTTTTT
>.|TRBV5-1|.|TRBJ2-1
CASSLTRSHNEQFF
TGCGCCAGCAGCTTGACTAGGTCCCACAATGAGCAGTTCTTC
>TRBD2|TRBV20-1|.|TRBJ2-7
CSAQLAEQYF
TGCAGTGCGCAACTAGCGGAGCAGTACTTC
>.|TRBV19|.|TRBJ1-5
CASRGGALSNQPQHF
TGTGCCAGTAGAGGGGGGGCTTTGAGCAATCAGCCCCAGCATTTT
>TRBD1|TRBV10-3|.|TRBJ1-5
CAISEGQGLQPQHF
TGTGCCATCAGTGAGGGACAGGGCCTACAGCCCCAGCATTTT
>TRBD1|TRBV15|once|TRBJ2-7
CATSRAMGTGSYEQYF
TGTGCCACCAGCAGAGCTATGGGGACAGGCTCCTACGAGCAGTACTTC
>TRBD1|TRBV6-5|.|TRBJ2-2
CASKATGNAGELFF
TGTGCCAGCAAGGCGACAGGGAACGCCGGGGAGCTGTTTTTT
>TRBD1|TRBV30|.|TRBJ1-4
CAWMTGGAGEKLFF
TGTGCCTGGATGACAGGGGGCGCGGGAGAAAAACTGTTTTTT
>.|TRBV16|.|TRBJ1-5
CASSQSGREKKQPQHF
TGTGCCAGCAGCCAATCCGGGAGGGAAAAGAAGCAGCCCCAGCATTTT
>TRBD2|TRBV5-1|.|TRBJ2-7
CASGLAGGHNYEQYF
TGCGCCAGCGGACTAGCGGGAGGTCACAACTACGAGCAGTACTTC
>TRBD1|TRBV7-7|.|TRBJ2-7
CASSPGQGNEQYF
TGTGCTAGCAGCCCGGGACAGGGGAACGAGCAGTACTTC
>TRBD2|TRBV14|.|TRBJ2-7
CASRLSGTSGYEQYF
TGTGCCAGCAGACTGTCCGGGACTAGCGGCTACGAGCAGTACTTC
>.|TRBV11-2|.|TRBJ1-1
CASSRQRGNTEAFF
TGTGCCAGCAGCCGCCAACGGGGGAACACTGAAGCTTTCTTT
>TRBD1|TRBV6-1|.|TRBJ2-7
CASSNTGVHEQYF
TGTGCCAGCAGTAATACAGGGGTCCACGAGCAGTACTTC
>TRBD2|TRBV27|.|TRBJ2-3
CASSLRLAGPTDTQYF
TGTGCCAGCAGTCTAAGACTAGCGGGACCCACAGATACGCAGTATTTT
>.|TRBV2|.|TRBJ2-1
CASSTRSNEQFF
TGTGCCAGCAGTACTAGAAGTAATGAGCAGTTCTTC
>.|TRBV7-9|.|TRBJ2-7
CASSPYYEQYF
TGTGCCAGCAGCCCCTACTACGAGCAGTACTTC
>.|TRBV4-2|.|TRBJ1-1
CASSPKGNYMNTEAFF
TGTGCCAGCAGCCCTAAGGGGAACTATATGAACACTGAAGCTTTCTTT
>TRBD2|TRBV5-1|.|TRBJ2-1
CASTGLAGYEQFF
TGCGCCAGCACAGGACTAGCGGGATATGAGCAGTTCTTC
>.|TRBV19|.|TRBJ2-5
CASSTGQPAKETQYF
TGTGCCAGTAGTACCGGACAGCCAGCTAAAGAGACCCAGTACTTC
>.|TRBV7-2|.|TRBJ2-7
CASRSGLTAGEQYF
TGTGCCAGCAGGTCAGGCCTTACGGCGGGCGAGCAGTACTTC
>.|TRBV25-1|few|TRBJ1-1
CASSEFRGTEAFF
TGTGCCAGCAGTGAATTCAGGGGAACTGAAGCTTTCTTT
>.|TRBV9|few|TRBJ1-1
CASSVERQTMNTEAFF
TGTGCCAGCAGCGTAGAGAGACAGACGATGAACACTGAAGCTTTCTTT
>TRBD2|TRBV19|.|TRBJ2-7
CASSISTWGGYEQYF
TGTGCCAGTAGTATCAGTACCTGGGGGGGATACGAGCAGTACTTC
>.|TRBV7-6|.|TRBJ1-1
CASSSRQGKSTEAFF
TGTGCCAGCAGCTCGAGGCAGGGAAAGAGCACTGAAGCTTTCTTT
>.|TRBV30|.|TRBJ1-2
CAWRFTNYGYTF
TGTGCCTGGAGGTTCACTAACTATGGCTACACCTTC
>.|TRBV9|.|TRBJ1-5
CASSVGAGDNQPQHF
TGTGCCAGCAGCGTAGGGGCAGGGGACAATCAGCCCCAGCATTTT
>TRBD1|TRBV7-9|.|TRBJ1-5
CASSSTGEGQPQHF
TGTGCCAGCAGCTCCACAGGGGAAGGCCAGCCCCAGCATTTT
>.|TRBV4-1|.|TRBJ2-2
CASSQPFSGTDNTGELFF
TGCGCCAGCAGCCAACCTTTTTCCGGGACTGATAACACCGGGGAGCTGTTTTTT
>TRBD2|TRBV5-1|.|TRBJ2-3
CASSLGTSRIYTDTQYF
TGCGCCAGCAGCTTAGGGACTAGCAGGATTTACACAGATACGCAGTATTTT
>TRBD1|TRBV19|.|TRBJ1-2
CASSTRAEDRGNYGYTF
TGTGCCAGTAGTACAAGGGCCGAGGACAGGGGGAACTATGGCTACACCTTC
>.|TRBV25-1|.|TRBJ1-1
CASSDDLEVNTEAFF
TGTGCCAGCAGTGATGATCTCGAGGTGAACACTGAAGCTTTCTTT
>.|TRBV6-5|.|TRBJ2-6
CASESRSGANVLTF
TGTGCCAGCGAAAGCCGCTCTGGGGCCAACGTCCTGACTTTC